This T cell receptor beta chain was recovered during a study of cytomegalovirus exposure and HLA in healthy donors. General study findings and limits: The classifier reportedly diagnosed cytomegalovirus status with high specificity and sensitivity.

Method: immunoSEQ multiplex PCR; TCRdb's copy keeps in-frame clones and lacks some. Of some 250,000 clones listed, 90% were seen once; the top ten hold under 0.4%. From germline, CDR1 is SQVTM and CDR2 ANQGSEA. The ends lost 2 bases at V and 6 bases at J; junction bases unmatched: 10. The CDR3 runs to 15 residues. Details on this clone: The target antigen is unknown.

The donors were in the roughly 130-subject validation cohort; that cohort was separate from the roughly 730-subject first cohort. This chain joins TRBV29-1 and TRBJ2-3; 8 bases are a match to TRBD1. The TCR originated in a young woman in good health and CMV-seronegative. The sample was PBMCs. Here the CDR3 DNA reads TGCAGCGTTGAAAGTGTCCAGGGGGCTAGGGATACGCAGTATTTT. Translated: CSVESVQGARDTQYF.